These 29 T cell receptor beta chains originate from one sample sequenced in a study of blood T cells in healthy people across ages. Sample-barcoded 5' priming and a J-beta primer mix drove a second PCR of about 6 to 11 cycles. In TCRdb, the 5' RACE reads were re-called with MiXCR into one record per CDR3 protein. Of over a million distinct CDR3 sequences in the sample, approximately 42% were seen once. The specimen sequenced was blood. Receptors originate from a woman between 18 and 29 years old in good health.

This rearrangement joins TRBV6-2 or TRBV6-3 to TRBJ2-7, with TRBD2 identical over 8 bases. After removal of 4 bases from V and 1 base from J, the junction contained 6 bases not matched to a gene. In germline, CDR1 is MNHEY, CDR2 SVGEGT. The CDR3 runs 15 residues. DNA for the CDR3: TGTGCCAGCAGTTCCGGGGGGGCGGGGTCCTACGAGCAGTACTTC. It translates to CASSSGGAGSYEQYF.

The chain has TRBV28 and TRBJ2-7; D not certain. The CDR3 consists of 14 residues. Germline assignment: CDR1 MDHEN and CDR2 SYDVKM. Trimming took 3 bases from V and 1 from J, leaving 10 bases between them. The DNA of the CDR3 is TGTGCCAGCAGTTTCCTGTCATGGTCCTACGAGCAGTACTTC. It codes for CASSFLSWSYEQYF.

In its sample, this clonotype was seen a few times. This chain links TRBV12-5 with TRBJ2-3; D is perhaps TRBD1 or TRBD2 (5 bases each). The V gene's germline CDR1 is LGHNT and CDR2 FRNRAP. The ends were cut back, 9 bases at V and 1 base at J, with 14 bases in the middle. The CDR3 is 14 residues long. The DNA of the CDR3 is TGTGCTAGCTCGGCTAGGGACCGCACAGATACGCAGTATTTT. It codes for CASSARDRTDTQYF.

The J gene is TRBJ2-1, the V gene TRBV7-9; 7 nucleotides line up with TRBD1. J gave up 6 bases and V 7 bases, and 12 bases lay outside the gene matches. The CDR3 sequence is 15 residues long. The germline V gene encodes CDR1 SEHNR and CDR2 FQNEAQ (reference sequence). The CDR3 loop is CASTWGSGTVNEQFF. In DNA form, the CDR3 reads TGTGCCAGCACCTGGGGATCCGGGACAGTCAATGAGCAGTTCTTC.

The rearrangement uses TRBV10-1 and TRBJ2-5; D not certain. Judging by the DNA end, TRBJ2-7 fits better; the J call may be wrong. Germline-derived CDR1 and CDR2 are WNHNN and SYGVQD (reference sequence). The length of the CDR3 is 13 residues. Here the CDR3 DNA reads TGCGCCAGGAACAGTAGTGGAGCCTACGAGCAGTACTTC. Protein product: CARNSSGAYEQYF.

The gene calls are TRBV5-1 and TRBJ2-4; the D gene is possibly TRBD2 (6 bases). With the DNA end fitting TRBJ2-7 better, the J assignment may be wrong. The CDR3 has 14 amino acids. Germline CDR1 and CDR2: SGHRS and YFSETQ. CDR3 loop: CASSLGLGGDEQYF. In DNA form, the CDR3 reads TGCGCCAGCAGCTTGGGTTTGGGAGGAGACGAGCAGTACTTC.

For this clonotype: The junction does not match germline at one end; this may be a read error. This rearrangement joins TRBV6-6 to TRBJ1-2; the D gene is possibly TRBD1 (6 bases). Germline V gene data show CDR1 as MNHNY and CDR2 as SVGAGI (reference sequence). The CDR3 is made up of 15 amino acids. CDR3 sequence: CASSNSGGRNYGYTF. The CDR3 DNA reads as TGTGCCAGCAGTAACTCGGGGGGCCGTAACTATGGCTACACCTTC.

Details on this clonotype: A read error may produce the germline difference seen at one junction end. The rearrangement links TRBV2 to TRBJ1-5, with 7 bases matching TRBD1. There are 15 residues in the CDR3. Germline V lookup: CDR1 SNHLY, CDR2 FYNNEI. The DNA for the CDR3 is TGTGTCAGCAGTGAAAAGGGGGCTAACAATCAGCCCCAGCATTTT. Translated: CVSSEKGANNQPQHF.

This clonotype was observed a handful of times. V usage is TRBV2 and J usage is TRBJ2-1; D call uncertain. Germline values: CDR1 SNHLY, CDR2 FYNNEI. Between the trimmed V and J ends, which lost 8 bases and 0 bases, there was a span of 11 bases. The CDR3 sequence is 14 residues long. CDR3 protein: CASQLTSSYNEQFF. CDR3 DNA sequence: TGTGCCAGCCAACTCACCAGCTCCTACAATGAGCAGTTCTTC. Using reference TRBV2 and TRBJ2-1 for the parts outside the CDR3, the full variable domain is EPEVTQTPSHQVTQMGQEVILRCVPISNHLYFYWYRQILGQKVEFLVSFYNNEISEKSEIFDDQFSVERPDGSNFTLKIRSTKLEDSAMYFCASQLTSSYNEQFFGPGTRLTVL.

In its sample, this clonotype was seen a few times. The genes are TRBV6-2 or TRBV6-3 and TRBJ1-2, with unresolved D. This CDR3 is 14 amino acids long. CDR1 MNHEY and CDR2 SVGEGT come from the germline V gene. Between the trimmed V and J ends, which lost 0 bases and 7 bases, there was a span of 12 bases. The CDR3 DNA is TGTGCCAGCAGTTACTCGATGGTAACTCGTGGCTACACCTTC. This codes for CASSYSMVTRGYTF.

This clonotype came up a few times. The V call is TRBV7-9, the J call TRBJ2-6; no clear D gene. The CDR3 extends over 16 amino acids. Germline V lookup: CDR1 SEHNR, CDR2 FQNEAQ (reference sequence). Trimming removed 5 bases at V and 0 bases at J, with 11 bases between. The CDR3 nucleotides are TGTGCCAGCAGCCTACTGTCTCCCTCTGGGGCCAACGTCCTGACTTTC. Translated, it gives CASSLLSPSGANVLTF. Full variable domain (rest looked up from reference TRBV7-9 and TRBJ2-6): DTGVSQNPRHKITKRGQNVTFRCDPISEHNRLYWYRQTLGQGPEFLTYFQNEAQLEKSRLLSDRFSAERPKGSFSTLEIQRTEQGDSAMYLCASSLLSPSGANVLTFGAGSRLTVL.

The CDR3 loop reads CASSWTSGTTDTQYF. CDR3 nucleotides: TGTGCCAGCAGTTGGACTAGCGGGACGACAGATACGCAGTATTTT. The gene calls are TRBV6-6 and TRBJ2-3; 12 bases are a match to TRBD2. V was pared by 4 bases and J by 3 bases, with 2 bases of the junction left unmatched. Per the germline V gene, CDR1 is MNHNY and CDR2 is SVGAGI (reference sequence). This CDR3 has 15 amino acids.

This rearrangement joins TRBV5-1 to TRBJ1-6; D gene unclear. The CDR3 has 14 amino acids. V was cut by 0 bases and J by 8 bases, with 9 bases left in between. Germline lookup yields CDR1 SGHRS and CDR2 YFSETQ. CDR3: CASSLEGIDSPLHF. CDR3 in DNA: TGCGCCAGCAGCTTGGAAGGAATTGATTCACCCCTCCACTTT.

This clonotype was recorded a few times. This sequence joins TRBV7-2 and TRBJ1-5; D remains ambiguous. Germline CDR1 SGHTA, CDR2 FQGNSA. The CDR3 extends over 14 amino acids. V lost 1 base, J lost 7 bases, and 11 bases lay in between. The CDR3 DNA reads TGTGCCAGCAGCTTAGGGAAAGGGATGCAGCCCCAGCATTTT. Translated: CASSLGKGMQPQHF.

This clonotype has only a few counts. The rearrangement joins TRBV21-1 to TRBJ2-1; the table's D call TRBD2 went unverified against the DNA. TRBV21-1 is designated a pseudogene. The CDR3 sequence is 16 residues long. The DNA of the CDR3 is TGTGCCAGCGCTCGGGGGGCGGGAGAGCCCGGCAATGAGCAGTTCTTC. Residues: CASARGAGEPGNEQFF.

CDR3 in DNA: TGTGCCAGCAGTCAACCGGGCCCCAACAATGAGCAGTTCTTC. Translated: CASSQPGPNNEQFF. The gene calls are TRBV27 and TRBJ2-1; D remains unclear. Trimming removed 5 bases at V and 5 bases at J, with 13 bases between. This CDR3 contains 14 residues. Germline V gene lookup returns CDR1 MNHEY and CDR2 SMNVEV (reference sequence).

This clonotype was picked up a small number of times. This chain uses TRBV15 with TRBJ1-4; TRBD1 aligns across 7 bases. From germline, CDR1 is LNHNV and CDR2 YYDKDF (reference sequence). CDR3 size: 16 residues. Trimming removed 1 base from V and 3 bases from J; junction bases left unmatched: 5. In DNA form, the CDR3 reads TGTGCCACCAGCAGAGGAGGAACAGGGGCTAATGAAAAACTGTTTTTT. Translating it yields CATSRGGTGANEKLFF.

The chain employs TRBV29-1 and TRBJ2-2, with D possibly being TRBD1 (6 bases). V was pared by 6 bases and J by 2 bases, with 13 bases between. The germline gives CDR1 SQVTM, CDR2 ANQGSEA. The CDR3 loop spans 14 amino acids. CDR3 DNA sequence: TGCAGCGTCCAGGGGATGCTTAACACCGGGGAGCTGTTTTTT. Residues: CSVQGMLNTGELFF.

V and J are TRBV4-2 and TRBJ1-1; 7 bases line up with TRBD1. V was clipped by 3 bases and J by 13 bases; unmatched bases: 11. Germline V lookup: CDR1 LGHNA, CDR2 YNFKEQ. This CDR3 comprises 13 residues. CDR3 sequence reads: CASSQANSGGVFF. CDR3 DNA sequence: TGTGCCAGCAGCCAGGCAAATTCAGGGGGTGTTTTCTTT.

This clonotype was counted a few times. The chain combines TRBV4-1 with TRBJ2-3; 11 bases fit TRBD2. Germline values: CDR1 MGHRA, CDR2 YSYEKL. Trimming at V came to 1 base and at J to 1 base, leaving 10 bases not matched to a gene. The CDR3 is made up of 19 amino acids. The CDR3: CASSQGLAGGPSRTDTQYF. The CDR3 coding sequence is TGCGCCAGCAGCCAAGGCCTAGCGGGGGGCCCTTCCCGCACAGATACGCAGTATTTT.

V usage is TRBV12-3 or TRBV12-4 and J usage is TRBJ1-2; D is unresolved. V was trimmed by 5 bases and J by 4 bases, leaving 5 bases between them. The CDR3 length is 11 residues. CDR3 amino acids: CASSNRYGYTF. CDR3 coding DNA: TGTGCCAGCAGTAATCGCTATGGCTACACCTTC.

This clonotype was recorded a few times. The chain is built from TRBV7-2 and TRBJ1-1; a weak D match, TRBD1 (5 bases). The CDR3 covers 13 residues. V was shortened by 11 bases and J by 0 bases, with 13 bases between the two germline ends. Germline CDR1 reads SGHTA; CDR2 reads FQGNSA. The CDR3 sequence is CAGSRDMNTEAFF. The CDR3 coding sequence is TGTGCCGGTAGCAGGGATATGAACACTGAAGCTTTCTTT. Using reference TRBV7-2 and TRBJ1-1 for the parts outside the CDR3, the full variable domain is GAGVSQSPSNKVTEKGKDVELRCDPISGHTALYWYRQSLGQGLEFLIYFQGNSAPDKSGLPSDRFSAERTGGSVSTLTIQRTQQEDSAVYLCAGSRDMNTEAFFGQGTRLTVV.

The rearrangement links TRBV20-1 to TRBJ1-1; 8 positions agree with TRBD1. The length of the CDR3 is 15 residues. J was trimmed by 2 bases and V by 0 bases; bases with no gene match: 5. The germline CDR1 and CDR2 sequences are DFQATT and SNEGSKA (reference sequence). Here the CDR3 DNA reads TGCAGTGCTAGAGATCCCGGACAGGGCAACACTGAAGCTTTCTTT. Protein: CSARDPGQGNTEAFF.

The rearrangement joins TRBV11-2 to TRBJ2-4, with 7 bases lining up with TRBD1. The V segment lost 5 bases and the J segment 13 bases; nucleotides outside the gene matches: 14. This CDR3 has 14 residues. Germline V CDR1 and CDR2: SGHAT, FQNNGV. Here the CDR3 DNA reads TGTGCCAGCAGCCGAGGACAGGCCGTGGTGGAGCAGTACTTC. Encoded protein: CASSRGQAVVEQYF.

The V call is TRBV5-1, the J call TRBJ2-2, with TRBD2 matching over 8 bases. Germline trimming cut 6 bases from V and 1 base from J; bases unmatched to any gene: 2. The CDR3 sequence is 14 residues long. The germline V gene has CDR1 SGHRS and CDR2 YFSETQ. This CDR3 reads CASTSGRNTGELFF. As DNA, the CDR3 is TGCGCCAGCACTAGCGGGCGGAACACCGGGGAGCTGTTTTTT.

For this clonotype: A single base separates this from a much larger clone, so it may be a read error. The chain couples TRBV3-1 to TRBJ2-3; no reliable D call. The V and J ends lost 4 bases and 2 bases respectively, with 7 bases between them. The CDR3 contains 13 residues. Germline V gene sequence: CDR1 LGHDT, CDR2 YNNKEL (reference sequence). The DNA for the CDR3 is TGTGCCAGCAGCCGGGAATTCACAGATACGCAGTATTTT. Translating it yields CASSREFTDTQYF.

A few counts support this clonotype. V usage is TRBV6-5 and J usage is TRBJ2-7; D uncertain. Germline loops: CDR1 MNHEY, CDR2 SVGAGI. Trimming took 0 bases from V and 0 from J, leaving 18 bases between them. This CDR3 is built from 18 residues. The CDR3 DNA reads as TGTGCCAGCAGTTACTCGGTGGGTGGGCAGCTCCGCTCCTACGAGCAGTACTTC. Translated, it gives CASSYSVGGQLRSYEQYF.

This clonotype turned up a few times. J is TRBJ2-1 and V is TRBV12-3 or TRBV12-4, with 11 bases fitting TRBD1. This CDR3 is 14 amino acids long. The trim removed 6 bases at V and 8 bases at J, leaving 6 bases unmatched. CDR3 protein: CASRGGQGVYEQFF. As DNA, the CDR3 is TGTGCCAGCAGGGGGGGACAGGGGGTGTATGAGCAGTTCTTC.

This sequence joins TRBV5-1 and TRBJ2-5; TRBD2 is a possible D gene (6 bases). There are 14 residues in the CDR3. V was cut by 0 bases and J by 11 bases, with 17 bases left in between. Germline CDR1 is SGHRS and CDR2 is YFSETQ. DNA for the CDR3: TGCGCCAGCAGCTTGGCGGGCAGGCGGGATGAGCAGTACTTC. Amino acids: CASSLAGRRDEQYF.